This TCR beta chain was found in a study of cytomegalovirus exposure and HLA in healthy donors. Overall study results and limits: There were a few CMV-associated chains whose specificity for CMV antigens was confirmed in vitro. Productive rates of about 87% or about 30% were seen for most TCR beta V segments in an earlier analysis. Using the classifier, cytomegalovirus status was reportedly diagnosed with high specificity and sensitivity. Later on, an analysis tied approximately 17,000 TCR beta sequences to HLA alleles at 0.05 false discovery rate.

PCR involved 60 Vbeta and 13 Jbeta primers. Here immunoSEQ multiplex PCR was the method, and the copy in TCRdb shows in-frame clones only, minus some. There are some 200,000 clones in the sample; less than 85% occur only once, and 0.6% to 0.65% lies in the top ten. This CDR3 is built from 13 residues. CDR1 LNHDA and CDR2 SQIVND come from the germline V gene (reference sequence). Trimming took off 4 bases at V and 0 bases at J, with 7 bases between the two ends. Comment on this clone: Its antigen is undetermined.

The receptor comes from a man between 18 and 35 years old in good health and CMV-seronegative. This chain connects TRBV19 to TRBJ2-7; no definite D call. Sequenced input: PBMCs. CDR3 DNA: TGTGCCAGTAGTAGTGGCACCTCCTACGAGCAGTACTTC. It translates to CASSSGTSYEQYF.